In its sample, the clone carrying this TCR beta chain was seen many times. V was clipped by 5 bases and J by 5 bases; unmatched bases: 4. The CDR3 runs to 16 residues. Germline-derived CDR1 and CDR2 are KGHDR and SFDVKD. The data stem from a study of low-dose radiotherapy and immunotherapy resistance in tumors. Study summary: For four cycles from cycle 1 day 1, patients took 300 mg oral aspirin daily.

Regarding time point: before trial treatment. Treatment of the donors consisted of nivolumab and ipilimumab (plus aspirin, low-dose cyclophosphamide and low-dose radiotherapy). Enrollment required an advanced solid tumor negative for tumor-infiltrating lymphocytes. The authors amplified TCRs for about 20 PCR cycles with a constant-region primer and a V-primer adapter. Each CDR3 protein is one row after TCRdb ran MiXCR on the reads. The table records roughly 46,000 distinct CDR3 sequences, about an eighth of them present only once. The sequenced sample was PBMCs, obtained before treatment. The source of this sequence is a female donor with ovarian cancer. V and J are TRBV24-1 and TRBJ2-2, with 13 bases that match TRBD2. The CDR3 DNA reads TGTGCCACCAGTGCTGGGACTAGCGGGGTTACCGGGGAGCTGTTTTTT. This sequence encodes CATSAGTSGVTGELFF.